The clone carrying this TCR beta chain is labeled medium-sized. Its antigen is currently unknown. TCRs were sequenced from a few patients responding to pembrolizumab. The record originates from a study of PD-1 blockade in mismatch repair-deficient tumors. About the study: All were previously treated, progressing patients with eleven to twelve mismatch repair-deficient cancer types. General study points: Tumor-resident clones, often undetectable pretreatment in blood, expanded then contracted after pembrolizumab.

Sequencing used immunoSEQ multiplex PCR; TCRdb keeps in-frame clones, though not all of them. The table lists around 50,000 clones, 78% of them singletons, with 2.5% to 4% in the top ten. Per germline, CDR1 SQVTM and CDR2 ANQGSEA. V was cut by 3 bases and J by 1 base, with 14 bases left in between. This CDR3 region has 15 residues. The origin of this receptor is an adult with mismatch repair-deficient cancer. The specimen was peripheral blood, collected 4 weeks after starting pembrolizumab. The chain is built from TRBV29-1 and TRBJ2-3; D may be TRBD2 (6 bases). Written as DNA, the CDR3 is TGCAGCGTTGAGCTAGTGTCGGGAGGCACAGATACGCAGTATTTT. Amino acid sequence: CSVELVSGGTDTQYF.